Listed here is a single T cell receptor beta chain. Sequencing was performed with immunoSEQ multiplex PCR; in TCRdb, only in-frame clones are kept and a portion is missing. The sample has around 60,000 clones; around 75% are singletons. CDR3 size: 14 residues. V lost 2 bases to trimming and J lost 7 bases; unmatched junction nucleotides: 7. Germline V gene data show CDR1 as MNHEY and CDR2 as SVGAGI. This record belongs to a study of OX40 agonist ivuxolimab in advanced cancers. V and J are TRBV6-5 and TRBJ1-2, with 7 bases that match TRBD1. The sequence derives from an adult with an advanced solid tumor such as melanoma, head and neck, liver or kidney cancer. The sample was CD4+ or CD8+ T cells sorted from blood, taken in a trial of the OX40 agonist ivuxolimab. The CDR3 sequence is CASSYSDRAAGYTF. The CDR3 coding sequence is TGTGCCAGCAGTTACAGTGACAGGGCTGCTGGCTACACCTTC.